The sequence of this T cell receptor beta chain was determined in a study of T cell responses to AZD1222 COVID-19 vaccine. Study outcomes and limitations: Unmutated regions of variants are reportedly targeted by nearly half of spike-specific TCRs. The study found Spike-specific TCR breadth and depth rose after two AZD1222 doses.

Sequenced by immunoSEQ multiplex PCR; TCRdb stores in-frame clones only, minus some. The table has some 150,000 clones, approximately 88% seen once; the top ten hold under 2.5%. Note on this clone: Antigen unknown.

Germline CDR1 reads SNHLY; CDR2 reads FYNNEI. The CDR3 spans 15 residues. V was clipped by 6 bases and J by 0 bases; unmatched bases: 7. This chain connects TRBV2 to TRBJ2-7; 8 nucleotides agree with TRBD1. This sequence was found in an adult in good health. The input for sequencing was peripheral blood, taken on day 0 of AZD1222 vaccination. The CDR3 nucleotides read TGTGCCAGCAGCGCAACGACAGGGGCCTCCTACGAGCAGTACTTC. As protein: CASSATTGASYEQYF.